The 27 T cell receptor beta chains reported below all come from one sample, sequenced in a study of blood T cell repertoires in COVID-19 (dated by TCRdb to the early 2020s). The library was obtained by the immunoSEQ multiplex PCR assay. Held by TCRdb, this immuneACCESS table contains in-frame sequences only and omits some clones. Under half of the omission traces to an unresolved V gene where checked; the cause of the rest is unknown. Present in this sample are about 280,000 clones, more than 80% of which were seen just once. Of the sample, 4.1% falls within the top ten clones. Sequencing was done on a sample of PBMCs or T cells enriched from blood (not recorded which). The receptors derive from a woman aged 25 to 39 with acute COVID-19.

The rearrangement links TRBV5-4 to TRBJ2-7; TRBD1 matches 10 bases. After removal of 3 bases from V and 4 bases from J, the junction contained 7 bases not matched to a gene. CDR3 length: 15 amino acids. Germline CDR1 SGHNT, CDR2 YYREEE (reference sequence). CDR3: CASSSGTGDVYEQYF. Written as DNA, the CDR3 is TGTGCCAGCAGCTCCGGGACAGGGGATGTTTACGAGCAGTACTTC.

A note on this clone: This same CDR3 is encoded by further DNA sequences in the sample. The chain carries TRBV24-1 and TRBJ2-1; no reliable D call. Trimming left V 4 bases short and J 4 bases short, with 10 bases between. Per the germline V gene, CDR1 is KGHDR and CDR2 is SFDVKD. The length of the CDR3 is 14 residues. The CDR3 DNA reads TGTGCCACCAGTGACCCGACTGAATACAATGAGCAGTTCTTC. Amino acid sequence: CATSDPTEYNEQFF.

V and J are TRBV3-1 (or the pseudogene TRBV3-2) and TRBJ2-1; D remains unclear. Trimming shortened V by 5 bases and J by 8 bases, and 19 bases separated the two germline ends. The CDR3 length is 15 residues. Germline V gene lookup returns CDR1 LGHDT and CDR2 YNNKEL (reference sequence). As DNA, the CDR3 is TGTGCCAGCAGCAAAGTCGCTACCCATCGGGATGAGCAGTTCTTC. Residues: CASSKVATHRDEQFF.

V usage is TRBV21-1 and J usage is TRBJ2-2; TRBD1 is the table's D call, not checked against the DNA. TRBV21-1 is marked as a pseudogene. The CDR3 loop spans 15 amino acids. CDR3 region: CASSKARGLSGELFF. CDR3 DNA sequence: TGTGCCAGCAGCAAAGCGAGGGGGCTTAGCGGGGAGCTGTTTTTT.

This chain links TRBV5-1 with TRBJ2-7, with D possibly matching TRBD1 (5 bases). CDR3 size: 15 residues. Trimming took off 4 bases at V and 2 bases at J, with 16 bases between the two ends. The germline V gene has CDR1 SGHRS and CDR2 YFSETQ. CDR3 sequence: CASSLTASPTYEQYF. CDR3 DNA: TGCGCCAGCAGCCTGACAGCTTCACCGACCTACGAGCAGTACTTC.

This chain links TRBV7-2 with TRBJ2-1; 15 bases are shared with TRBD2. V lost 7 bases, J lost 9 bases, and 7 bases stayed unmatched. The germline V gene has CDR1 SGHTA and CDR2 FQGNSA. This CDR3 region has 15 residues. Written as DNA, the CDR3 is TGTGCCAGCACCCGGGGACTAGCGGGAGGTCTTGAGCAGTTCTTC. The encoded protein is CASTRGLAGGLEQFF.

The count of this clone is one. V and J are TRBV18 and TRBJ1-2, with unresolved D. The germline V and J ends were trimmed by 3 bases and 4 bases, with 12 bases remaining between them. The germline V gene has CDR1 KGHSH and CDR2 LQKENI. The CDR3 consists of 14 residues. CDR3 bases: TGTGCCAGCTCACCCCCGATACAGATCTATGGCTACACCTTC. It codes for CASSPPIQIYGYTF. Full variable domain (outside the CDR3, taken from reference TRBV18 and TRBJ1-2): NAGVMQNPRHLVRRRGQEARLRCSPMKGHSHVYWYRQLPEEGLKFMVYLQKENIIDESGMPKERFSAEFPKEGPSILRIQQVVRGDSAAYFCASSPPIQIYGYTFGSGTRLTVV.

V usage is TRBV6-5 and J usage is TRBJ2-5, with 7 bases that match TRBD2. With V trimmed by 0 bases and J by 5 bases, 3 bases remained unmatched. The CDR3 extends over 14 amino acids. The V gene's germline CDR1 is MNHEY and CDR2 SVGAGI. The CDR3: CASSYSGGWETQYF. The CDR3 nucleotides read TGTGCCAGCAGTTACTCGGGAGGGTGGGAGACCCAGTACTTC.

The chain couples TRBV3-1 (or the pseudogene TRBV3-2) to TRBJ2-7, with D perhaps TRBD1 (6 bases). Per germline, CDR1 LGHDT and CDR2 YNNKEL (reference sequence). The CDR3 contains 20 residues. V dropped 1 base and J dropped 0 bases, with 25 bases sitting between them. CDR3 protein: CASSQVIRDTISYPSYEQYF. CDR3 bases: TGTGCCAGCAGCCAAGTCATCCGGGACACAATTTCTTACCCCTCCTACGAGCAGTACTTC.

The genes are TRBV24-1 and TRBJ2-1; 10 bases match TRBD2. Germline V lookup: CDR1 KGHDR, CDR2 SFDVKD. V shed 4 bases, J shed 0 bases, and the junction held 5 bases outside the gene matches. The CDR3 sequence is 17 residues long. The CDR3 here is CATSDQGLASSYNEQFF. Written as DNA, the CDR3 is TGTGCCACCAGTGACCAGGGACTAGCGAGCTCCTACAATGAGCAGTTCTTC.

The gene calls are TRBV7-9 and TRBJ2-1; 10 bases are a match to TRBD2. Trimming removed 5 bases from V and 8 bases from J; junction bases left unmatched: 9. This CDR3 contains 15 residues. The germline CDR1 and CDR2 sequences are SEHNR and FQNEAQ (reference sequence). The CDR3 region has the DNA TGTGCCAGCAGCAACCTAGCGGGAGCCACACATGAGCAGTTCTTC. Amino acid sequence: CASSNLAGATHEQFF.

This rearrangement joins TRBV7-9 to TRBJ2-1; D is unclear. With 4 bases removed from V and 9 bases from J, the gap between germline ends came to 7 bases. This CDR3 region has 11 residues. CDR1 SEHNR and CDR2 FQNEAQ come from the germline V gene (reference sequence). This CDR3 is CASSSSSEQFF. As DNA, the CDR3 is TGTGCCAGCAGCTCCTCTAGTGAGCAGTTCTTC.

The table lists this clone with a count of one. The same CDR3 can be traced to other DNA sequences in this sample. This chain links TRBV28 with TRBJ1-3; 7 nucleotides line up with TRBD1. V lost 8 bases and J lost 0; bases outside the gene matches: 1. Germline V lookup: CDR1 MDHEN, CDR2 SYDVKM. The CDR3 runs to 13 residues. Written as DNA, the CDR3 is TGTGCCAGCCGGGACAGCTCTGGAAACACCATATATTTT. As protein: CASRDSSGNTIYF.

The chain employs TRBV28 and TRBJ1-3; 7 bases line up with TRBD1. Germline values: CDR1 MDHEN, CDR2 SYDVKM. The CDR3 is 15 residues long. With 2 bases clipped from V and 4 bases from J, the junction kept 5 bases outside the gene matches. The CDR3, as DNA: TGTGCCAGCAGTTTAAAGGGGGCTTTAGGAAACACCATATATTTT. It is translated as CASSLKGALGNTIYF.

This clone has more than one count but fewer than ten. The chain uses TRBV6-5 and TRBJ1-1; possibly TRBD1 for D (6 bases). CDR1 and CDR2 (germline): MNHEY, SVGAGI. V lost 2 bases and J lost 4, with 14 bases in between. The CDR3 is made up of 15 amino acids. CDR3 sequence reads: CASSYENRVTTEAFF. CDR3 DNA sequence: TGTGCCAGCAGTTACGAAAACAGGGTTACCACTGAAGCTTTCTTT.

The chain combines TRBV19 with TRBJ2-1, with D uncertain. CDR3 length equals 13 residues. Trimming removed 1 base at V and 9 bases at J, with 10 bases between. The germline V gene has CDR1 LNHDA and CDR2 SQIVND (reference sequence). This CDR3 is CASSIVGSREQFF. CDR3 sequence (DNA): TGTGCCAGTAGTATAGTTGGTAGCCGTGAGCAGTTCTTC.

In its sample, this clone was seen a few times. This chain joins TRBV5-6 and TRBJ2-3, with TRBD2 matching over 14 bases. Germline values: CDR1 SGHDT, CDR2 YYEEEE. The CDR3 covers 16 residues. The ends lost 4 bases at V and 5 bases at J; junction bases unmatched: 6. CDR3 sequence: CASSRGLAGAGDTQYF. The CDR3, as DNA: TGTGCCAGCAGCCGGGGACTAGCGGGAGCTGGAGATACGCAGTATTTT.

This chain connects TRBV28 to TRBJ2-1; 7 nucleotides match TRBD2. The germline CDR1 and CDR2 sequences are MDHEN and SYDVKM. The CDR3 sequence is 12 residues long. The V gene end was trimmed by 6 bases and the J gene end by 9 bases; junction bases not matched to a gene: 5. The CDR3 DNA reads TGTGCCAGCAGCGGACTAGGTCGTGAGCAGTTCTTC. It translates to CASSGLGREQFF.

The V call is TRBV4-3, the J call TRBJ2-3, with 11 bases aligning to TRBD2. This CDR3 region has 14 residues. Trimming at V came to 6 bases and at J to 3 bases, leaving 2 bases not matched to a gene. Germline-derived CDR1 and CDR2 are LGHNA and YSLEER. The CDR3 bases are TGCGCCAGCAGGGGACTAGCGGATACAGATACGCAGTATTTT. Protein product: CASRGLADTDTQYF.

The rearrangement links TRBV4-1 to TRBJ1-1; no firm D call. The V end lost 0 bases, the J end lost 0 bases, and 8 bases lay between the germline ends. The CDR3 consists of 15 residues. CDR1 is MGHRA, CDR2 YSYEKL, per germline. The CDR3 DNA is TGCGCCAGCAGCCAAGACAAACAGATGAACACTGAAGCTTTCTTT. Translation gives CASSQDKQMNTEAFF.

The gene calls are TRBV18 and TRBJ1-1, with 11 bases aligning to TRBD1. V was pared by 0 bases and J by 2 bases, with 5 bases of the junction left unmatched. This CDR3 is 17 amino acids long. The V gene's germline CDR1 is KGHSH and CDR2 LQKENI. In nucleotides, the CDR3 is TGTGCCAGCTCACCACCGGGACAGGGGGGCGCCAACACTGAAGCTTTCTTT. Its protein is CASSPPGQGGANTEAFF.

The gene calls are TRBV3-1 (or the pseudogene TRBV3-2) and TRBJ1-5, with 10 bases fitting TRBD1. The CDR3 length is 16 residues. Losses at the gene ends were 4 bases for V and 6 bases for J; bases not matched to a gene: 9. Per the germline V gene, CDR1 is LGHDT and CDR2 is YNNKEL (reference sequence). The CDR3 spells CASSRNDRGRVQPQHF. DNA for the CDR3: TGTGCCAGCAGCCGAAACGACAGGGGGCGAGTTCAGCCCCAGCATTTT.

The chain combines TRBV20-1 with TRBJ1-2, with D perhaps TRBD1 (6 bases). This CDR3 spans 11 amino acids. The germline CDR1 and CDR2 sequences are DFQATT and SNEGSKA (reference sequence). Trimming cost V 4 bases and J 3 bases, with 6 bases left between them. CDR3 residues: CSAKGDYGYTF. The CDR3 bases are TGCAGTGCTAAGGGGGACTATGGCTACACCTTC.

A few counts support this clone. The chain uses TRBV18 and TRBJ2-4; no reliable D call. Trimming stripped 3 bases from V and 3 bases from J, with 3 bases between. The CDR3 sequence is 12 residues long. Germline CDR1 and CDR2: KGHSH and LQKENI. CDR3 in amino acids: CASSPNKNIQYF. CDR3 coding DNA: TGTGCCAGCTCACCCAACAAAAACATTCAGTACTTC.

J is TRBJ1-6 and V is TRBV28; a weak D match, TRBD1 (5 bases). This CDR3 is built from 17 residues. V was shortened by 3 bases and J by 7 bases, with 19 bases between the two germline ends. From germline, CDR1 is MDHEN and CDR2 SYDVKM. The CDR3 loop reads CASSFTGTLLTNSPLHF. The CDR3 DNA sequence: TGTGCCAGCAGTTTTACCGGGACTCTTTTGACAAATTCACCCCTCCACTTT.

The chain is built from TRBV4-2 and TRBJ1-2; a possible D gene is TRBD1 (5 bases). Germline CDR1 and CDR2: LGHNA and YNFKEQ. CDR3 size: 14 residues. V lost 0 bases and J 8 bases, leaving 13 bases between the germline ends. The CDR3 DNA reads as TGTGCCAGCAGCCAAGAGTGGGCAGGGATCGGCTACACCTTC. Translation gives CASSQEWAGIGYTF.

The chain combines TRBV25-1 with TRBJ1-2, with TRBD1 matching over 7 bases. The V gene's germline CDR1 is MGHDK and CDR2 SYGVNS. V lost 1 base, J lost 8 bases, and 13 bases stayed unmatched. There are 16 residues in the CDR3. For the CDR3, the DNA is TGTGCCAGCAGTGAATCCTCCCGGGTAGGGGGCTACGGCTACACCTTC. Its protein product is CASSESSRVGGYGYTF.